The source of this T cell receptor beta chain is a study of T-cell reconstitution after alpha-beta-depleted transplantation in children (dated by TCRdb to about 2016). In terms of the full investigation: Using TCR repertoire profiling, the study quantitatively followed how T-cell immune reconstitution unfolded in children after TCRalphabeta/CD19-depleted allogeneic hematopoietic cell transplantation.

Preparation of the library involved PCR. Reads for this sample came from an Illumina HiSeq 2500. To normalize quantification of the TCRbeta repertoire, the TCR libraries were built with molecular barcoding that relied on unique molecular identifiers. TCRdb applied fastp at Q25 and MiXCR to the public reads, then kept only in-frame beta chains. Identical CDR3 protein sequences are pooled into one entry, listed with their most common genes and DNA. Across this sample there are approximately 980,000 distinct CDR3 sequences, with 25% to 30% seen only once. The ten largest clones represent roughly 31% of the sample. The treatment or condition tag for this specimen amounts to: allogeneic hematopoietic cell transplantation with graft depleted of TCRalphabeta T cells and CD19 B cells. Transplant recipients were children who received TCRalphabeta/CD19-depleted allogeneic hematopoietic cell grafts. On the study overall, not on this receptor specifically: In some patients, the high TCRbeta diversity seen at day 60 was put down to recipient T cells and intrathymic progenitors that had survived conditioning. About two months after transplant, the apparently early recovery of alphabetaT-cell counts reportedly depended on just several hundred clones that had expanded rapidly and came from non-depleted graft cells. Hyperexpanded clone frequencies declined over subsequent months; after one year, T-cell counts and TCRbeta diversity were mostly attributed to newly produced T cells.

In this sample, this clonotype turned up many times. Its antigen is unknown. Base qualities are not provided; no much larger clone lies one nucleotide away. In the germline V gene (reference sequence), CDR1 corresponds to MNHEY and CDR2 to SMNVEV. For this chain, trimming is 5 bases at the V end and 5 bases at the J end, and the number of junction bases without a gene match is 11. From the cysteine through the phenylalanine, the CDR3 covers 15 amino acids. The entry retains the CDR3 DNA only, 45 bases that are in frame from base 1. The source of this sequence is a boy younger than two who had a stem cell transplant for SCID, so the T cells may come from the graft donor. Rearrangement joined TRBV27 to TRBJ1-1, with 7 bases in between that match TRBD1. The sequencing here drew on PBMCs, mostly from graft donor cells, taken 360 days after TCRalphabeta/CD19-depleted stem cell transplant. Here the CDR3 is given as CASSLYRGWKTEAFF. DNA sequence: TGTGCCAGCAGTCTTTACAGGGGCTGGAAGACTGAAGCTTTCTTT.